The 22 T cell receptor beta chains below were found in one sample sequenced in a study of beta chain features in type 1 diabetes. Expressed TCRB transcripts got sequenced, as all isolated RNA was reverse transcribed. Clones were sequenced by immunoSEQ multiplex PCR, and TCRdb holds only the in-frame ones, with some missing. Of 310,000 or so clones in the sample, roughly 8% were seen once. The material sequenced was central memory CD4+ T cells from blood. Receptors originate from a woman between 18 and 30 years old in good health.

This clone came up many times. CDR3 in DNA: TGTGCCAGCAGAGGACAGGCCTCTGGGGCCAACGTCCTGACTTTC. Translating it yields CASRGQASGANVLTF. The V call is TRBV6-5, the J call TRBJ2-6, with TRBD1 matching over 7 bases. CDR1 is MNHEY, CDR2 SVGAGI, per germline. This CDR3 is 15 amino acids long. V shed 6 bases, J shed 0 bases, and the junction held 2 bases outside the gene matches.

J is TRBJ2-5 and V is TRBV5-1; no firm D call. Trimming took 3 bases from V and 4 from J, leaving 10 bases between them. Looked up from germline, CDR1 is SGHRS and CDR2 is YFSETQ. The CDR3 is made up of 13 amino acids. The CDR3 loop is CASSSDLAETQYF. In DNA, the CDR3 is TGCGCCAGCAGCTCGGATCTCGCAGAGACCCAGTACTTC.

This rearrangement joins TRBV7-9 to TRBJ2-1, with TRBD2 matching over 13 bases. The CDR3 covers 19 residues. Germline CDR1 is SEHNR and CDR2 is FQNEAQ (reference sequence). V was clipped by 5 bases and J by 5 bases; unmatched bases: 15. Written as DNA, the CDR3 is TGTGCCAGCAGCCGGACTAGCGGGAGTAAAGTGGCCGATAACAATGAGCAGTTCTTC. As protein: CASSRTSGSKVADNNEQFF.

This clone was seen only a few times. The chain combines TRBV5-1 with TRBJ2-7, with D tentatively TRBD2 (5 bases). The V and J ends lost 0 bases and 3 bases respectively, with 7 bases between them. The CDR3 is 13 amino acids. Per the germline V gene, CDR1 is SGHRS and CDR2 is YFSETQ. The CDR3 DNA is TGCGCCAGCAGCTTGGGGGGAGTCTACGAGCAGTACTTC. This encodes CASSLGGVYEQYF. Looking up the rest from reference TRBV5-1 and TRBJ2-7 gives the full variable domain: KAGVTQTPRYLIKTRGQQVTLSCSPISGHRSVSWYQQTPGQGLQFLFEYFSETQRNKGNFPGRFSGRQFSNSRSEMNVSTLELGDSALYLCASSLGGVYEQYFGPGTRLTVT.

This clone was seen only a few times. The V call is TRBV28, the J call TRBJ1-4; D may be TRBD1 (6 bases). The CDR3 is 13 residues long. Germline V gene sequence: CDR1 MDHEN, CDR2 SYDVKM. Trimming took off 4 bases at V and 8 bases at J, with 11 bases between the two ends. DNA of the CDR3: TGTGCCAGCAGTTCGGACAGTCCAGAAAAACTGTTTTTT. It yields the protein CASSSDSPEKLFF.

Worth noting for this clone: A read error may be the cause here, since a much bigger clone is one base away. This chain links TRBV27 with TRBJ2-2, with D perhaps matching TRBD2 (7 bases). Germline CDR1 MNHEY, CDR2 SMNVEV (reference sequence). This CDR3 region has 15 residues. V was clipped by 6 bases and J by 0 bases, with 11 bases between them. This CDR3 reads CASSRGGANTGELFF. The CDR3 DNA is TGTGCCAGCAGCCGAGGGGGGGCGAACACCGGGGAGCTGTTTTTT.

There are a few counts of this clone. CDR3: CASSPGGPQYF. The CDR3 region has the DNA TGTGCCAGCTCACCAGGAGGGCCCCAGTACTTC. The V and J genes are TRBV18 and TRBJ2-5; perhaps TRBD2 as D (6 bases). The CDR3 length is 11 residues. Germline-derived CDR1 and CDR2 are KGHSH and LQKENI. Trimming removed 2 bases at V and 9 bases at J, with 7 bases between.

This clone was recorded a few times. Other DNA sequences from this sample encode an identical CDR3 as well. The CDR3 is CASSLTGTNTGELFF. In DNA form, the CDR3 reads TGTGCCAGCAGCTTAACAGGGACCAACACCGGGGAGCTGTTTTTT. The genes are TRBV7-9 and TRBJ2-2; D is possibly TRBD1 (6 bases). Germline V gene sequence: CDR1 SEHNR, CDR2 FQNEAQ (reference sequence). The CDR3 runs 15 residues. Between the trimmed V and J ends, which lost 2 bases and 2 bases, there was a span of 9 bases.

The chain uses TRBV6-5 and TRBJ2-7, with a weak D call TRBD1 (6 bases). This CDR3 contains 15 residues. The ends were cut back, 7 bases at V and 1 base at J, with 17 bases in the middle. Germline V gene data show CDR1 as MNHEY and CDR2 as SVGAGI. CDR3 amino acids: CASKRDTSGSYEQYF. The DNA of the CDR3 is TGTGCCAGCAAACGGGACACCTCGGGGTCCTACGAGCAGTACTTC.

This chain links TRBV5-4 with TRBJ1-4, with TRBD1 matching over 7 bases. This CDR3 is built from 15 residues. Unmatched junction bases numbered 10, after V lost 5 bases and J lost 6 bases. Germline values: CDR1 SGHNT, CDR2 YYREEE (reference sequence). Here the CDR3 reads CASSTIATGHEKLFF. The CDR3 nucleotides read TGTGCCAGCAGTACAATCGCGACAGGGCATGAAAAACTGTTTTTT.

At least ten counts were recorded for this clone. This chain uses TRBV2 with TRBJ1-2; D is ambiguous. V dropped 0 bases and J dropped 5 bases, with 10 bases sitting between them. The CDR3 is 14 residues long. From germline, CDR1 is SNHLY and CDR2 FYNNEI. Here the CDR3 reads CASSEAGSVYGYTF. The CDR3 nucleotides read TGTGCCAGCAGTGAAGCGGGGTCCGTATATGGCTACACCTTC. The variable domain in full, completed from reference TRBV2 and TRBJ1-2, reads EPEVTQTPSHQVTQMGQEVILRCVPISNHLYFYWYRQILGQKVEFLVSFYNNEISEKSEIFDDQFSVERPDGSNFTLKIRSTKLEDSAMYFCASSEAGSVYGYTFGSGTRLTVV.

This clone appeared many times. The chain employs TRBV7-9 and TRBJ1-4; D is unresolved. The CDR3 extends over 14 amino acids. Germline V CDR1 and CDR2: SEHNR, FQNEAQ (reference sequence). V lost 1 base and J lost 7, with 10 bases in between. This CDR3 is CASSLGGAGEKLFF. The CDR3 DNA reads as TGTGCCAGCAGCTTAGGGGGAGCGGGTGAAAAACTGTTTTTT.

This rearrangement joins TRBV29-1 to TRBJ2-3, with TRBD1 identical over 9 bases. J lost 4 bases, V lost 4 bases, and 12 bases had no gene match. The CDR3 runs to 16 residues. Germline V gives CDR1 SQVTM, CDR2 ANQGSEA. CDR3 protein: CSVAPGQGALADTQYF. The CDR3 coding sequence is TGCAGCGTTGCACCGGGACAGGGTGCATTGGCAGATACGCAGTATTTT.

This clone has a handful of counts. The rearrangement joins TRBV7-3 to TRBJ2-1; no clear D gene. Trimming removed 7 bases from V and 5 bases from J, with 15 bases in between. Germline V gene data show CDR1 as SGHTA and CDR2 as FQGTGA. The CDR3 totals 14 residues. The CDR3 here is CASIQGLDHNEQFF. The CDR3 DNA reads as TGTGCCAGCATCCAAGGGCTGGATCACAATGAGCAGTTCTTC. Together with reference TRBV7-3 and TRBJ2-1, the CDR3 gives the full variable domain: GAGVSQTPSNKVTEKGKYVELRCDPISGHTALYWYRQSLGQGPEFLIYFQGTGAADDSGLPNDRFFAVRPEGSVSTLKIQRTERGDSAVYLCASIQGLDHNEQFFGPGTRLTVL.

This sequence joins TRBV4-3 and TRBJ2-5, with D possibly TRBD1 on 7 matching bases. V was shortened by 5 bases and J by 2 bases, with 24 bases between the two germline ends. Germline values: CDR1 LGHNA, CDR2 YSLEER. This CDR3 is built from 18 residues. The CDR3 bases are TGCGCCAGCAGCGCCAGGGGGACTGGACGGGGTGGGCAAGAGACCCAGTACTTC. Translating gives CASSARGTGRGGQETQYF.

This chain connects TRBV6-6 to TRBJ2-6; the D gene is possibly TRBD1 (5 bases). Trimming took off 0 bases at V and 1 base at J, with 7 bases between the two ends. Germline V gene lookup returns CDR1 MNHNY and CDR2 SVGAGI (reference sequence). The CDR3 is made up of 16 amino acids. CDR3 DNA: TGTGCCAGCAGTTACTCGTACAGGTCTGGGGCCAACGTCCTGACTTTC. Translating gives CASSYSYRSGANVLTF.

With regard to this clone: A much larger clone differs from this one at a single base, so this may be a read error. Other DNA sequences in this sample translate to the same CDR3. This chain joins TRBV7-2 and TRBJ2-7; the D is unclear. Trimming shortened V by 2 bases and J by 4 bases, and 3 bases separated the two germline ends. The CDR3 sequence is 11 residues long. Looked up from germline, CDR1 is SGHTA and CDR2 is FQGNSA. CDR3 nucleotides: TGTGCCAGCAGCTTATTATACGAGCAGTACTTC. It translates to CASSLLYEQYF.

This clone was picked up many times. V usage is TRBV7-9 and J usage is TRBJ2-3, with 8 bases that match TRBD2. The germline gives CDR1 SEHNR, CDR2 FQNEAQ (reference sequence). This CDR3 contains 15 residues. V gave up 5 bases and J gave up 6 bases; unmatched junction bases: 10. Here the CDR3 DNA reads TGTGCCAGCAGCCGACAGCGGGAGTTAATGGATACGCAGTATTTT. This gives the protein CASSRQRELMDTQYF.

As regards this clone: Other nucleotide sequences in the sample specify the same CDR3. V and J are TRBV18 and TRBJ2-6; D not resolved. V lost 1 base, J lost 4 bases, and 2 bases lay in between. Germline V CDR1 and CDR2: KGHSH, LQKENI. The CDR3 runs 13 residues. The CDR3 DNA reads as TGTGCCAGCTCACCACGAGGGGCCAACGTCCTGACTTTC. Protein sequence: CASSPRGANVLTF.

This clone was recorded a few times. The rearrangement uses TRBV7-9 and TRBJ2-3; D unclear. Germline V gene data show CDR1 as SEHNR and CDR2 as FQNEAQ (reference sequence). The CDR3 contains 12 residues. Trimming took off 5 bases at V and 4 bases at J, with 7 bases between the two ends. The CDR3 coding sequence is TGTGCCAGCAGCGAGGTGGCAGATACGCAGTATTTT. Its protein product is CASSEVADTQYF.

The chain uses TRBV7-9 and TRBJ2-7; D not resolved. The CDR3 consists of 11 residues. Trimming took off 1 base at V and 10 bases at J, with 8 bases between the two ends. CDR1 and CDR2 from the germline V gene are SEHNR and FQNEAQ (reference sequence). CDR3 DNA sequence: TGTGCCAGCAGCTTAGTAACCCTACAGTACTTC. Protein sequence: CASSLVTLQYF.

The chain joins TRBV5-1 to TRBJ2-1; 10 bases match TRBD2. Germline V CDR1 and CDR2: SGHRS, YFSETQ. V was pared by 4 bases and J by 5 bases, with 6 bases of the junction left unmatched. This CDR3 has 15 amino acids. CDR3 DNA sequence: TGCGCCAGCAGCCAGGGACTAGCGAGAGACAATGAGCAGTTCTTC. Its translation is CASSQGLARDNEQFF.